This entry lists 25 T cell receptor beta chains sequenced from one sample in a study of blood T cell repertoires in COVID-19. Clones were sequenced by immunoSEQ multiplex PCR, and TCRdb holds only the in-frame ones, with some missing. The repertoire holds some 150,000 clones, with roughly 89% as singletons. The sample was peripheral blood. The origin of the receptors is a man aged 18 to 30 with active or convalescent COVID-19.

This rearrangement joins TRBV6-1 to TRBJ2-7; perhaps TRBD1 as D (5 bases). This CDR3 has 14 residues. In germline, CDR1 is MNHNS, CDR2 SASEGT. V was trimmed by 2 bases and J by 2 bases, leaving 10 bases between them. CDR3 DNA: TGTGCCAGCAGTGAACTTAGGGGTCCCTACGAGCAGTACGTC. Protein product: CASSELRGPYEQYV.

The chain links TRBV29-1 to TRBJ2-2; 8 bases line up with TRBD2. This CDR3 has 14 amino acids. Germline CDR1 and CDR2: SQVTM and ANQGSEA. V was pared by 6 bases and J by 6 bases, with 9 bases of the junction left unmatched. CDR3 sequence (DNA): TGCAGCGTGGGAAGCGGGAGAGGGGCCGGGGAGCTGTTTTTT. Residues: CSVGSGRGAGELFF.

The CDR3 protein is CASAGQRMETQYF. The CDR3 DNA reads as TGCGCCTCCGCGGGACAGCGCATGGAGACCCAGTACTTC. The gene calls are TRBV10-2 and TRBJ2-5; TRBD1 is a possible D gene (7 bases). Trimming removed 11 bases at V and 5 bases at J, with 18 bases between. The CDR3 covers 13 residues. Germline V gene lookup returns CDR1 WSHSY and CDR2 SAAADI.

This clone was recorded once. The rearrangement uses TRBV30 and TRBJ2-4; 7 positions match TRBD2. The CDR3 has 21 residues. J gave up 0 bases and V 0 bases, and 20 bases lay outside the gene matches. The germline CDR1 and CDR2 sequences are GTSNPN and SVGIG (reference sequence). The CDR3: CAWSVLICGPHGGGAKNIQYF. The CDR3 DNA sequence: TGTGCCTGGAGTGTACTTATCTGTGGCCCCCATGGGGGGGGAGCCAAAAACATTCAGTACTTC.

The chain links TRBV6-5 to TRBJ1-1, with D uncertain. V lost 4 bases, J lost 10 bases, and 16 bases lay in between. CDR1 MNHEY and CDR2 SVGAGI come from the germline V gene. The CDR3 covers 13 residues. The CDR3 nucleotides are TGTGCCAGCAGTTCCAGAGCGAAAGTGGGAGCTTTCTTT. This translates into CASSSRAKVGAFF.

The chain links TRBV14 to TRBJ1-6, with TRBD1 matching 9 bases. The ends lost 4 bases at V and 11 bases at J; junction bases unmatched: 3. The CDR3 loop spans 13 amino acids. Looked up from germline, CDR1 is SGHDN and CDR2 is FVKESK. CDR3 coding DNA: TGTGCCAGCAGCCCTGACAGGGGGGCACCCCTCCACTTT. It encodes CASSPDRGAPLHF.

The gene calls are TRBV27 and TRBJ2-5; a possible D gene is TRBD2 (6 bases). The CDR3 loop spans 11 amino acids. The germline V gene has CDR1 MNHEY and CDR2 SMNVEV (reference sequence). Trimming left V 4 bases short and J 13 bases short, with 13 bases between. CDR3 protein: CASSSGLTLYF. The CDR3 DNA follows: TGTGCCAGCAGTTCCGGACTAACTCTGTACTTC.

The V call is TRBV4-3, the J call TRBJ1-2; D is ambiguous. Trimming took off 0 bases at V and 3 bases at J, with 5 bases between the two ends. Germline V gene data show CDR1 as LGHNA and CDR2 as YSLEER. This CDR3 is built from 13 residues. CDR3 sequence (DNA): TGCGCCAGCAGCCAAGATTTCGACTATGGCTACACCTTC. This sequence encodes CASSQDFDYGYTF.

This chain connects TRBV15 to TRBJ2-7; 7 bases agree with TRBD1. The V segment lost 0 bases and the J segment 2 bases; nucleotides outside the gene matches: 10. The V gene's germline CDR1 is LNHNV and CDR2 YYDKDF (reference sequence). The CDR3 totals 17 residues. CDR3 DNA: TGTGCCACCAGCAGAGAATCCGGGCAGGGGGACCCCTACGAGCAGTACGTC. It encodes CATSRESGQGDPYEQYV.

The chain has TRBV28 and TRBJ1-1; D might be TRBD1 (5 bases). CDR1 and CDR2 from the germline V gene are MDHEN and SYDVKM. Trimming left V 6 bases short and J 9 bases short, with 11 bases between. The CDR3 loop spans 11 amino acids. CDR3 residues: CASRQAIQAFF. In DNA form, the CDR3 reads TGTGCCAGCAGACAGGCGATTCAAGCTTTCTTT. Looking up the rest from reference TRBV28 and TRBJ1-1 gives the full variable domain: DVKVTQSSRYLVKRTGEKVFLECVQDMDHENMFWYRQDPGLGLRLIYFSYDVKMKEKGDIPEGYSVSREKKERFSLILESASTNQTSMYLCASRQAIQAFFGQGTRLTVV.

To note about this clone: Other DNA sequences in the same sample also yield this CDR3. This chain uses TRBV9 with TRBJ2-3; 11 nucleotides align to TRBD2. Germline trimming cut 2 bases from V and 0 bases from J; bases unmatched to any gene: 2. CDR1 and CDR2 (germline): SGDLS, YYNGEE. The CDR3 has 16 residues. The CDR3 region has the DNA TGTGCCAGCAGCGTGGGGACTAGCGGAAGCACAGATACGCAGTATTTT. This gives the protein CASSVGTSGSTDTQYF.

This rearrangement joins TRBV12-3 or TRBV12-4 to TRBJ1-1; 9 bases align to TRBD1. The CDR3 spans 13 residues. Trimming removed 6 bases from V and 11 bases from J; junction bases left unmatched: 10. In DNA, the CDR3 is TGTGCCAGCAGAGCACAGGGGGCGCGTTCGGCTTTCTTT. This sequence encodes CASRAQGARSAFF.

V gene TRBV6-5 combines with J gene TRBJ1-1; 7 nucleotides line up with TRBD1. Germline values: CDR1 MNHEY, CDR2 SVGAGI. J gave up 5 bases and V 5 bases, and 5 bases lay outside the gene matches. This CDR3 has 13 amino acids. CDR3 bases: TGTGCCAGCAGTCGGACAGGAAGAACTGAAGCTTTCTTT. Protein product: CASSRTGRTEAFF.

The chain recombines TRBV7-9 with TRBJ1-1, with 9 bases lining up with TRBD1. Germline values: CDR1 SEHNR, CDR2 FQNEAQ (reference sequence). V shed 5 bases, J shed 2 bases, and the junction held 6 bases outside the gene matches. CDR3 length equals 15 residues. This CDR3 is CASSQGTGYNTEAFF. CDR3 bases: TGTGCCAGCAGCCAAGGGACAGGGTATAACACTGAAGCTTTCTTT.

The chain recombines TRBV2 with TRBJ1-1; 7 bases line up with TRBD1. The germline V gene has CDR1 SNHLY and CDR2 FYNNEI. The junction had 4 bases not matched to a gene; V was cut back by 5 bases and J by 1 base. The CDR3 is 14 residues long. The CDR3 sequence: CASSTRTGNTEAFF. Here the CDR3 DNA reads TGTGCCAGCAGTACCCGGACAGGGAACACTGAAGCTTTCTTT. Full variable domain (missing parts from reference TRBV2 and TRBJ1-1): EPEVTQTPSHQVTQMGQEVILRCVPISNHLYFYWYRQILGQKVEFLVSFYNNEISEKSEIFDDQFSVERPDGSNFTLKIRSTKLEDSAMYFCASSTRTGNTEAFFGQGTRLTVV.

In its sample, this clone was seen once. The chain joins TRBV5-1 to TRBJ1-3; no reliable D call. Per germline, CDR1 SGHRS and CDR2 YFSETQ. Trimming removed 0 bases at V and 0 bases at J, with 7 bases between. CDR3 length: 15 amino acids. CDR3 bases: TGCGCCAGCAGCTTGGTTCCTTCCTCTGGAAACACCATATATTTT. Encoded protein: CASSLVPSSGNTIYF.

The chain uses TRBV4-1 and TRBJ2-3, with D perhaps TRBD2 (7 bases). The CDR3 has 15 residues. The germline gives CDR1 MGHRA, CDR2 YSYEKL. The germline V and J ends were trimmed by 7 bases and 3 bases, with 17 bases remaining between them. The CDR3 DNA reads TGCGCCAGCAACACAAGGGGGGGCTTGACAGATACGCAGTATTTT. Translated, it gives CASNTRGGLTDTQYF.

The chain is built from TRBV18 and TRBJ1-1; 7 bases align to TRBD1. CDR1 and CDR2 from the germline V gene are KGHSH and LQKENI. V shed 3 bases and J 11 bases; nucleotides not matched to a gene: 12. The CDR3 totals 14 residues. The CDR3 here is CASSPGPQGIWAFF. CDR3 sequence (DNA): TGTGCCAGCTCACCCGGTCCACAGGGGATATGGGCTTTCTTT. Filled out from reference TRBV18 and TRBJ1-1, the complete variable domain reads NAGVMQNPRHLVRRRGQEARLRCSPMKGHSHVYWYRQLPEEGLKFMVYLQKENIIDESGMPKERFSAEFPKEGPSILRIQQVVRGDSAAYFCASSPGPQGIWAFFGQGTRLTVV.

This sequence joins TRBV16 and TRBJ1-2; D is ambiguous. The germline V gene has CDR1 KGHSY and CDR2 FQNENV. Trimming took 0 bases from V and 3 from J, leaving 5 bases between them. There are 13 residues in the CDR3. The CDR3 DNA follows: TGTGCCAGCAGCCAATCAGAGGACTATGGCTACACCTTC. Its protein is CASSQSEDYGYTF.

The chain uses TRBV10-3 and TRBJ1-1, with 7 nucleotides matching TRBD1. Germline CDR1 ENHRY, CDR2 SYGVKD. This CDR3 comprises 14 residues. V lost 5 bases to trimming and J lost 0 bases; unmatched junction nucleotides: 3. DNA for the CDR3: TGTGCCATCAGTCCGCAGGGGGTGAACACTGAAGCTTTCTTT. Protein product: CAISPQGVNTEAFF.

The V call is TRBV6-5, the J call TRBJ1-1; TRBD1 matches 8 bases. Per germline, CDR1 MNHEY and CDR2 SVGAGI. CDR3 length: 15 amino acids. Trimming removed 1 base from V and 1 base from J; junction bases left unmatched: 2. The CDR3 sequence: CASSYFDRGNTEAFF. The DNA of the CDR3 is TGTGCCAGCAGTTACTTCGACAGGGGGAACACTGAAGCTTTCTTT.

The gene calls are TRBV4-2 and TRBJ1-3; D not resolved. V was pared by 0 bases and J by 0 bases, with 9 bases between. Per the germline V gene, CDR1 is LGHNA and CDR2 is YNFKEQ. The CDR3 has 16 amino acids. The CDR3 spells CASSQDRGLSGNTIYF. CDR3 nucleotide sequence: TGTGCCAGCAGCCAAGATAGAGGACTCTCTGGAAACACCATATATTTT.

The gene calls are TRBV11-3 and TRBJ2-2; TRBD1 matches at 10 bases. V shed 8 bases and J 2 bases; nucleotides not matched to a gene: 8. The germline V gene encodes CDR1 SGHNT and CDR2 YENEEA. This CDR3 spans 16 amino acids. For the CDR3, the DNA is TGTGCCAGCTCAGGGCGGGACAGGGGTAACACCGGGGAGCTGTTTTTT. It yields the protein CASSGRDRGNTGELFF.

The chain has TRBV27 and TRBJ1-2; D unclear. This CDR3 contains 16 residues. V lost 3 bases and J 4 bases, leaving 18 bases between the germline ends. The germline CDR1 and CDR2 sequences are MNHEY and SMNVEV (reference sequence). CDR3 sequence reads: CASSLDAAGSVYGYTF. The CDR3 DNA follows: TGTGCCAGCAGTTTGGATGCCGCGGGGTCCGTCTATGGCTACACCTTC.

This chain uses TRBV7-2 with TRBJ2-3, with TRBD2 matching over 7 bases. The germline CDR1 and CDR2 sequences are SGHTA and FQGNSA. Losses at the gene ends were 2 bases for V and 4 bases for J; bases not matched to a gene: 9. CDR3 size: 16 residues. The CDR3 sequence is CASSLLGGSSADTQYF. In nucleotides, the CDR3 is TGTGCCAGCAGCTTACTTGGCGGGAGTTCTGCAGATACGCAGTATTTT.